What follows are 6 T cell receptor beta chains derived from one specimen sequenced in a study of T cell changes during pregnancy in multiple sclerosis (dated by TCRdb to between 2017 and 2020). The library was made by the immunoSEQ multiplex PCR assay. The source is immuneACCESS, and TCRdb retained only in-frame sequences with V and J called. Part of the clones is not carried over; for the studies checked, unresolved V genes explain less than half of this, and the remainder is unexplained. For this sample the table gives 80,000 to 100,000 clones, of which approximately 90% were detected only once. Together, the top ten hold roughly 0.79% of the sample. The sequencing used peripheral blood, collected in the second trimester of pregnancy. The receptor set was obtained from a female donor in good health, enrolled as a control in a pregnancy study.

This clone was picked up one time. The chain recombines TRBV12-5 with TRBJ2-7; 9 nucleotides line up with TRBD1. Per germline, CDR1 LGHNT and CDR2 FRNRAP. This CDR3 is built from 16 residues. The V segment lost 7 bases and the J segment 1 base; nucleotides outside the gene matches: 11. CDR3 amino acids: CASAGQGIFGSYEQYF. CDR3 bases: TGTGCTAGTGCAGGACAGGGGATTTTCGGGTCCTACGAGCAGTACTTC.

This clone appeared a single time. The CDR3 DNA sequence: TGTGCCAGCTCACCTCTCGTCTTTACGGGGGGGACCACTGAAGCTTTCTTT. It yields the protein CASSPLVFTGGTTEAFF. The chain employs TRBV18 and TRBJ1-1; D might be TRBD1 (5 bases). Germline lookup yields CDR1 KGHSH and CDR2 LQKENI. The V and J ends lost 3 bases and 4 bases respectively, with 21 bases between them. The CDR3 runs to 17 residues.

As DNA, the CDR3 is TGTGCCATCCACAGGTCTACAGGGTCTGGTGGTGAGCAGTTCTTC. This codes for CAIHRSTGSGGEQFF. The chain couples TRBV10-3 to TRBJ2-1, with a possible D match to TRBD1 (6 bases). This CDR3 comprises 15 residues. The V gene's germline CDR1 is ENHRY and CDR2 SYGVKD. The V gene lost 8 bases and the J gene lost 9 bases, with 23 bases spanning the gap.

The chain uses TRBV5-1 and TRBJ2-2, with a tentative D call TRBD1 (5 bases). Trimming left V 1 base short and J 3 bases short, with 13 bases between. The germline V gene has CDR1 SGHRS and CDR2 YFSETQ. The CDR3 extends over 16 amino acids. This CDR3 reads CASSLTGYPYTGELFF. The CDR3 DNA follows: TGCGCCAGCAGCTTGACAGGATATCCGTACACCGGGGAGCTGTTTTTT.

The CDR3 is CASSYDGYRETQYF. CDR3 nucleotides: TGTGCCAGCAGTTACGACGGATACAGAGAGACCCAGTACTTC. The gene calls are TRBV6-6 and TRBJ2-5, with D uncertain. This CDR3 is 14 amino acids long. Germline loops: CDR1 MNHNY, CDR2 SVGAGI (reference sequence). V was pared by 2 bases and J by 4 bases, with 11 bases between.

The chain carries TRBV21-1 and TRBJ1-4; the table's D call, TRBD1, was not checked against the DNA. TRBV21-1 is deemed a pseudogene. The CDR3 extends over 13 amino acids. CDR3 amino acids: CGQGEEDNEKLFF. CDR3 nucleotide sequence: TGCGGACAGGGGGAAGAGGATAACGAAAAACTGTTTTTT.